This T cell receptor (beta chain) is drawn from a study of identifying expanded T cells in peripheral blood. No infections or other immune events were documented during collection. Notes on the study in general: Over around two and four weeks, about 17 and 20 clones changed, versus around 1.2 between replicates. Variance in clone template counts between roughly two-week samples significantly increased with total template count across all healthy donors.

On this clone itself: Antigen: not known.

Only in-frame clones appear in the TCRdb table, and some are missing; sequencing was by immunoSEQ multiplex PCR. Found here are approximately 85,000 clones, 85% to 90% of them singletons; the top ten hold 15% to 20%. Germline V gives CDR1 SGHTA, CDR2 FQGNSA. This CDR3 has 18 amino acids. After removal of 4 bases from V and 0 bases from J, the junction contained 11 bases not matched to a gene. The V gene is TRBV7-2, the J gene TRBJ1-4; 7 positions agree with TRBD1. Sequenced: blood. The receptor was isolated from a person aged 18 to 75 in good health. The CDR3 DNA is TGTGCCAGCAGCTCCACAGGGGCCTATCCGGCAACTAATGAAAAACTGTTTTTT. Its protein is CASSSTGAYPATNEKLFF. The complete variable domain, with remaining parts taken from reference TRBV7-2 and TRBJ1-4, reads GAGVSQSPSNKVTEKGKDVELRCDPISGHTALYWYRQSLGQGLEFLIYFQGNSAPDKSGLPSDRFSAERTGGSVSTLTIQRTQQEDSAVYLCASSSTGAYPATNEKLFFGSGTQLSVL.